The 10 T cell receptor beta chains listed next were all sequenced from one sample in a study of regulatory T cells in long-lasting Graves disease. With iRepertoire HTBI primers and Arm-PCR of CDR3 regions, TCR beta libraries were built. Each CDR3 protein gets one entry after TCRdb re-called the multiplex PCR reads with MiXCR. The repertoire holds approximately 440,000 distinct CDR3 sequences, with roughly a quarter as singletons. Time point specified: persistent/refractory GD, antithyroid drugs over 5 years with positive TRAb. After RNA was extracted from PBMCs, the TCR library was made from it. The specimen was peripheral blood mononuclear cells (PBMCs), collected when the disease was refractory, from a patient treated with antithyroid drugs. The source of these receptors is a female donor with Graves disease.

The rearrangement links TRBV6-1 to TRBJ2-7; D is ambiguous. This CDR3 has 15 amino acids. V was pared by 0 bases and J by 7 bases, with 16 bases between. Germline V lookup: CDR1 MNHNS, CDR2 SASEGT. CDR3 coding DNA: TGTGCCAGCAGTGAAGCGCTTGGTTCTTCGAGAGAGCAGTACTTC. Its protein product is CASSEALGSSREQYF.

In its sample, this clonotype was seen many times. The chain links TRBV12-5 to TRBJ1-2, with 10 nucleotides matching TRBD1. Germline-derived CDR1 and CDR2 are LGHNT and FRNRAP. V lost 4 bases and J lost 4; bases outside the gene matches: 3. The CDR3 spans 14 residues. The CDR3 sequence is CASGSGQGIYGYTF. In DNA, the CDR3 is TGTGCTAGTGGTTCGGGACAGGGGATCTATGGCTACACCTTC.

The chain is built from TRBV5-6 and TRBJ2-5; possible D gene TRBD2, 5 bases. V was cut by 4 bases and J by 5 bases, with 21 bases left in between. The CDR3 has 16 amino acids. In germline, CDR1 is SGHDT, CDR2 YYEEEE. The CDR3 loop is CASSPPRRGIGETQYF. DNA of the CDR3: TGTGCCAGCAGCCCTCCGAGACGAGGGATTGGGGAGACCCAGTACTTC.

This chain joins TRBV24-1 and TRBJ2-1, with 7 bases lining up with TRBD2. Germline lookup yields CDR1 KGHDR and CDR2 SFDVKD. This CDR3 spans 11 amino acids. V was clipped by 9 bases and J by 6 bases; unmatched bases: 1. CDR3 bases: TGTGCCACCGGCGGGAGCAATGAGCAGTTCTTC. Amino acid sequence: CATGGSNEQFF.

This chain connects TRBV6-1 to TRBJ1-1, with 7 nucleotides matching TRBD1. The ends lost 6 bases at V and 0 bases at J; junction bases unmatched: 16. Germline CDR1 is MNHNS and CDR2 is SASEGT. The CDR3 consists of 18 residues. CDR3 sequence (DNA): TGTGCCAGCAGGGGGTGGAGGGGGCAACCCGGATTGAACACTGAAGCTTTCTTT. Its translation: CASRGWRGQPGLNTEAFF.

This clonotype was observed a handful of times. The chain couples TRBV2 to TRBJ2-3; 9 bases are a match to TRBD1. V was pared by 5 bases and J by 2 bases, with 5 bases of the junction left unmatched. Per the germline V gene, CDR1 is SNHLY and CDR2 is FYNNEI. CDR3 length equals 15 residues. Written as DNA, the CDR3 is TGTGCCAGCAGTTTTGGGACAGGGACCACAGATACGCAGTATTTT. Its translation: CASSFGTGTTDTQYF.

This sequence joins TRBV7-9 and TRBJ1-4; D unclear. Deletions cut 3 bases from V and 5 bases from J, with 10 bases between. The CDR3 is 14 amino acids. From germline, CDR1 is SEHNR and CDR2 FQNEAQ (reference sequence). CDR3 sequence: CASSLRAGNEKLFF. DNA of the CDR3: TGTGCCAGCAGCTTGCGGGCGGGAAATGAAAAACTGTTTTTT.

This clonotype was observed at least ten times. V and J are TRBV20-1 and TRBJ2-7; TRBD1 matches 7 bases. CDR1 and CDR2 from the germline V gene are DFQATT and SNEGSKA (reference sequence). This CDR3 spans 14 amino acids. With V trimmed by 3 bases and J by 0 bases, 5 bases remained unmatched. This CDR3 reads CSARGTASSYEQYF. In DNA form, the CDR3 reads TGCAGTGCTAGGGGGACAGCAAGCTCCTACGAGCAGTACTTC.

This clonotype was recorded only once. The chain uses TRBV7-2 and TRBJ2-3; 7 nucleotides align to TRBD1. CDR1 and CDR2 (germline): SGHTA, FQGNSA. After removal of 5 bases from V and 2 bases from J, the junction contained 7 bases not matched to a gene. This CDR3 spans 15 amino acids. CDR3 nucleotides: TGTGCCAGCAGCCTCTCGGGACAGATCACAGATACGCAGTATTTT. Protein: CASSLSGQITDTQYF.

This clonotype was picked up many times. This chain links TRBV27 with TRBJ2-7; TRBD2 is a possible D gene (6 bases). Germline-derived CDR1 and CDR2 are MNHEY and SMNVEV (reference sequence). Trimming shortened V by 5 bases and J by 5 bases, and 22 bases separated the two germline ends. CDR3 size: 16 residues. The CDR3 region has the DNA TGTGCCAGCAGTCCACGGCGAGGCGGGATGCTTGACGAGCAGTACTTC. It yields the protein CASSPRRGGMLDEQYF.